Listed below are T cell receptor beta chains from one sample, sequenced in a study of Ad26.COV2.S vaccination and SARS-CoV-2 variants. Repertoires were generated with immunoSEQ multiplex PCR, while TCRdb's copy carries only in-frame clones and drops some. The repertoire consists of 350,000 to 500,000 clones, with about 93% occurring once and the leading ten covering more than 9%. The sequencing used peripheral blood, collected in a trial of Ad26.COV2.S vaccine versus placebo. The receptor source for this set is a person between 18 and 60 years old who received the Ad26.COV2.S COVID-19 vaccine or a placebo. CDR3s include the opening cysteine and the closing phenylalanine or tryptophan. The D gene is left open where the match is weak. Not every row has a clone size; where given, it reads once, few, many or a size class.

clone size	V gene	J gene	D gene	CDR3 protein	CDR3 DNA
.	TRBV12-3/TRBV12-4	TRBJ2-7	.	CASRMSTYEQYF	TGTGCCAGCCGGATGTCTACCTACGAGCAGTACTTC
.	TRBV3-1/TRBV3-2	TRBJ2-3	TRBD2	CASSQGLARGDTQYF	TGTGCCAGCAGCCAGGGACTAGCGCGAGGAGATACGCAGTATTTT
.	TRBV6-2/TRBV6-3	TRBJ1-5	.	CASSYARDRENQPQHF	TGTGCCAGCAGTTACGCCCGGGACCGAGAGAATCAGCCCCAGCATTTT
once	TRBV3-1/TRBV3-2	TRBJ2-7	.	CASSQLAFYEQYF	TGTGCCAGCAGCCAACTAGCGTTTTACGAGCAGTACTTC
.	TRBV29-1	TRBJ2-3	.	CSVEDPGRTASTDTQYF	TGCAGCGTTGAAGATCCGGGACGGACAGCCTCCACAGATACGCAGTATTTT
.	TRBV6-5	TRBJ1-2	TRBD1	CASRPLGQRDGYTF	TGTGCCAGCAGACCCCTGGGACAGCGGGATGGCTACACCTTC
.	TRBV29-1	TRBJ2-7	.	CSVGDDPANYEQYF	TGCAGCGTTGGGGACGACCCGGCCAATTACGAGCAGTACTTC
.	TRBV7-3	TRBJ2-3	.	CASSLDDGRGDTQYF	TGTGCCAGCAGCTTGGATGACGGGAGAGGGGATACGCAGTATTTT
once	TRBV14	TRBJ2-5	TRBD2	CASSRLAGLQETQYF	TGTGCCAGCAGCCGACTAGCGGGTCTCCAAGAGACCCAGTACTTC
.	TRBV6-1	TRBJ1-5	TRBD1	CASSEGKQGTLNQPQHF	TGTGCCAGCAGTGAAGGCAAACAGGGGACCCTAAATCAGCCCCAGCATTTT
.	TRBV7-2	TRBJ2-3	TRBD1	CASSPGGGTDTQYF	TGTGCCAGCAGCCCAGGGGGCGGCACAGATACGCAGTATTTT
.	TRBV15	TRBJ2-5	TRBD2	CATSRGVASGNQETQYF	TGTGCCACCAGCAGAGGTGTGGCTAGCGGGAACCAAGAGACCCAGTACTTC
.	TRBV5-1	TRBJ2-2	TRBD1	CASSRQGSGELFF	TGCGCCAGCAGCAGACAGGGTTCCGGGGAGCTGTTTTTT
.	TRBV7-2	TRBJ2-7	TRBD1	CASSLRQGAYEQYF	TGTGCCAGCAGCCTACGACAGGGGGCCTACGAGCAGTACTTC
.	TRBV5-8	TRBJ2-6	TRBD1	CASNLLTGTGTSGANVLTF	TGTGCCAGCAACCTTTTAACCGGGACAGGGACGTCTGGGGCCAACGTCCTGACTTTC